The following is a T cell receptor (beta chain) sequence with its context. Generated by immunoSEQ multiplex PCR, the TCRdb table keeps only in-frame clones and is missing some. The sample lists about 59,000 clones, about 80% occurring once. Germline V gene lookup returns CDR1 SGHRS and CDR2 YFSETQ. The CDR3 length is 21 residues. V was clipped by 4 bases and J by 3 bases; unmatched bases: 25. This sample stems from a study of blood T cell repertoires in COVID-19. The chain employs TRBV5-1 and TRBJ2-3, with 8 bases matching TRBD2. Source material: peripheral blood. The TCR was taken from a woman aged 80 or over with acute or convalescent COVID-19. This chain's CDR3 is CASSDPTSGSSSYLRTDTQYF. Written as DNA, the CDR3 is TGCGCCAGCAGCGACCCTACTAGCGGCTCTTCCTCCTACTTAAGAACAGATACGCAGTATTTT.